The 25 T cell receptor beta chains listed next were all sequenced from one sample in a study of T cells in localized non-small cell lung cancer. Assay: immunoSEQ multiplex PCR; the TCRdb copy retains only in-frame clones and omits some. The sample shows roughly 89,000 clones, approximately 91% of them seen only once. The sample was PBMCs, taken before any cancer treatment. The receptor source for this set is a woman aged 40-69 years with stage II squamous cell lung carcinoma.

Written as DNA, the CDR3 is TGTGCCAGCGGCCGGGACAGGATAAACTATGGCTACACCTTC. Protein sequence: CASGRDRINYGYTF. The chain joins TRBV2 to TRBJ1-2, with 8 bases that match TRBD1. The CDR3 length is 14 residues. Germline loops: CDR1 SNHLY, CDR2 FYNNEI. J was trimmed by 2 bases and V by 8 bases; bases with no gene match: 7.

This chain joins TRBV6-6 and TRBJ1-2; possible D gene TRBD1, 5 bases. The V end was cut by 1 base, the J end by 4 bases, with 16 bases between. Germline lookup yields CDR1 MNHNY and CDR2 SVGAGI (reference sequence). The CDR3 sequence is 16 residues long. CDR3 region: CASSYYPPPGFYGYTF. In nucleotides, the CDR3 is TGTGCCAGCAGTTACTACCCGCCTCCAGGGTTCTATGGCTACACCTTC.

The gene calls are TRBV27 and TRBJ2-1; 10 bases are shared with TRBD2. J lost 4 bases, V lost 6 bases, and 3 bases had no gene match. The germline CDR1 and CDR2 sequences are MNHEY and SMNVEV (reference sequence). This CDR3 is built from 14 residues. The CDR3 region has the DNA TGTGCCAGCAGCCCTAGCGGGGGATACAATGAGCAGTTCTTC. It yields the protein CASSPSGGYNEQFF.

In DNA, the CDR3 is TGTGCCAGCAGCTTGGTCCAGGGGAACACTGAAGCTTTCTTT. It specifies CASSLVQGNTEAFF. V is TRBV5-4 and J is TRBJ1-1, with a weak D call TRBD1 (5 bases). In germline, CDR1 is SGHNT, CDR2 YYREEE (reference sequence). Trimming removed 0 bases from V and 1 base from J, with 7 bases in between. The CDR3 runs 14 residues.

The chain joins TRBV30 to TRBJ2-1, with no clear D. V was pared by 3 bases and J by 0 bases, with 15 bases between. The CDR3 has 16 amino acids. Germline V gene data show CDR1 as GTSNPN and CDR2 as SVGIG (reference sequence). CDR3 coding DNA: TGTGCCTGGAGCCGCAGCGCCCGAAACTCCTACAATGAGCAGTTCTTC. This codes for CAWSRSARNSYNEQFF.

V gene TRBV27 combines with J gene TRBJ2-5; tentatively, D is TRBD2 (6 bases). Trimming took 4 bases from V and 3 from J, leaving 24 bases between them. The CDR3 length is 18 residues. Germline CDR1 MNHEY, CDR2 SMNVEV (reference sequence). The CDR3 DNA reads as TGTGCCAGCAGTTCGCATCGATTCGCGGGCGGGGTAAAAGAGACCCAGTACTTC. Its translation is CASSSHRFAGGVKETQYF.

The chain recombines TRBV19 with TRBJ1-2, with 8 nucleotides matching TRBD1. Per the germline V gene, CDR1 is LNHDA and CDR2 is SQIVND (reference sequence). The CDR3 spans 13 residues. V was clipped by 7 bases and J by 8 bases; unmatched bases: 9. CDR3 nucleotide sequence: TGTGCCAGTACTTCAGGGGGCGGGCACGGCTACACCTTC. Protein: CASTSGGGHGYTF.

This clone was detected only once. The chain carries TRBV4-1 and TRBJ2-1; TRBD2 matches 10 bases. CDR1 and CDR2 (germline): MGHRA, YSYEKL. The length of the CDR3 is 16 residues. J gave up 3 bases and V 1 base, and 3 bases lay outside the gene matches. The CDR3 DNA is TGCGCCAGCAGCCAAGCGGGACTAGCGCTCTACAATGAGCAGTTCTTC. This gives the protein CASSQAGLALYNEQFF.

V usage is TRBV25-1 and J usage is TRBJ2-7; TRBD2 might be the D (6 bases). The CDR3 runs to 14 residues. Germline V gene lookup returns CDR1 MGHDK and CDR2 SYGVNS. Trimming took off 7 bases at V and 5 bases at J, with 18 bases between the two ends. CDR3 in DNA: TGTGCCAGCACCACTTCCTACGGGGGACACGAGCAGTACTTC. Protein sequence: CASTTSYGGHEQYF.

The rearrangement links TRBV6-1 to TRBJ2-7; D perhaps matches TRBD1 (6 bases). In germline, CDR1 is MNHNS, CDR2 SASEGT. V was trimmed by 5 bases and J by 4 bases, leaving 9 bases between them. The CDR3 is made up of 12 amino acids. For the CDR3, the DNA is TGTGCCAGCAGTTTTACAGGGTACGAGCAGTACTTC. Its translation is CASSFTGYEQYF.

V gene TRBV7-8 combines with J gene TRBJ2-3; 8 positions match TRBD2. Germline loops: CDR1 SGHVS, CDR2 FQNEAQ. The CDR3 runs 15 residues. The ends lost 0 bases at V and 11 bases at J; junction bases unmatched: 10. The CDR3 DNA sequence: TGTGCCAGCAGCTTAGCGCAGGCTAGCGGGTCCCAGCAGTATTTT. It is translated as CASSLAQASGSQQYF.

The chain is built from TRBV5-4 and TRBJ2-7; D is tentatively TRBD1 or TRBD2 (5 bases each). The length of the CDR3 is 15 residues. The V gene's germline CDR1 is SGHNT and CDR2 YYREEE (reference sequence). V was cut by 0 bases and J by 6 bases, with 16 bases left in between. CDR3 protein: CASSLEGRTFPEQYF. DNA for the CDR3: TGTGCCAGCAGCTTGGAGGGACGGACTTTCCCCGAGCAGTACTTC.

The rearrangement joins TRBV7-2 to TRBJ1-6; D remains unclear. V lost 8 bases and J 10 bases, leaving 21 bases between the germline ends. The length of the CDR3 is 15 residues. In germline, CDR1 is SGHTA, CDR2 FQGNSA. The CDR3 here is CASHRPGRVDSPLHF. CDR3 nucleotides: TGTGCCAGCCACCGCCCAGGACGGGTTGACTCACCCCTCCACTTT.

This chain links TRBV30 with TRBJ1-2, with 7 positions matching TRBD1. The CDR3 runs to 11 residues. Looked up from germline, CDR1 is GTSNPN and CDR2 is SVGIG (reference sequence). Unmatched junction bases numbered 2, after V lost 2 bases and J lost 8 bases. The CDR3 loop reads CAWSTGAGYTF. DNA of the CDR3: TGTGCCTGGAGTACAGGGGCCGGCTACACCTTC.

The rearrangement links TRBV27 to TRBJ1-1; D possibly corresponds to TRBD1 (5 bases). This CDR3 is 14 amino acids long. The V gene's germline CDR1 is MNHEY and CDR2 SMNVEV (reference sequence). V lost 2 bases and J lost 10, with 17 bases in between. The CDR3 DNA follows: TGTGCCAGCAGTTTACGGGCCTCAGGGCACGGAGCTTTCTTT. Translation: CASSLRASGHGAFF.

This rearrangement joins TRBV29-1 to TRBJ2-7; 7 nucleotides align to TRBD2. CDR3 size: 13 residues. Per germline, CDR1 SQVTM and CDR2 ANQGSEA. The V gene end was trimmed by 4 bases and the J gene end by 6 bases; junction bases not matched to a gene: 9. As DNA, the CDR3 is TGCAGCGTTGCGTATACTAGCGACGGCGAGCAGTACTTC. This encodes CSVAYTSDGEQYF.

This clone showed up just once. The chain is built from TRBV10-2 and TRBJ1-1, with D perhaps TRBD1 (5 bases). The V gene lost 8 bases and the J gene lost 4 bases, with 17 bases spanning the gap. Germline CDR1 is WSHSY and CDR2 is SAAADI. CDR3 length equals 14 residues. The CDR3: CASCSRGLGTEAFF. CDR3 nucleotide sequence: TGCGCCAGCTGTTCTAGGGGCCTAGGCACTGAAGCTTTCTTT.

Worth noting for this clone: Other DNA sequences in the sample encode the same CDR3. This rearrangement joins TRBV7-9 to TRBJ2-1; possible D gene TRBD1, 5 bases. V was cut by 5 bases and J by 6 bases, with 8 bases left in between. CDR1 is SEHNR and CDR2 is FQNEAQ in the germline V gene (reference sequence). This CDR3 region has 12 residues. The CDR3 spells CASSPQGNEQFF. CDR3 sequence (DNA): TGTGCCAGCAGCCCGCAGGGCAATGAGCAGTTCTTC.

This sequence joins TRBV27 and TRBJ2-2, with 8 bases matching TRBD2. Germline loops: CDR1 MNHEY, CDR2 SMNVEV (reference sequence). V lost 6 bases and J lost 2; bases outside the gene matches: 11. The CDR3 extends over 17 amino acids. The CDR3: CASRPALAGLNTGELFF. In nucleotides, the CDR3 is TGTGCCAGCAGACCCGCGTTAGCGGGACTCAACACCGGGGAGCTGTTTTTT.

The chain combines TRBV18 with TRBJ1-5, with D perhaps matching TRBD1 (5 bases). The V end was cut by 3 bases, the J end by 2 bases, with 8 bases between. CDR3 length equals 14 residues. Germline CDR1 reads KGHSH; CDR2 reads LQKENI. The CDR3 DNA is TGTGCCAGCTCACCGACGGGGGGCAATCAGCCCCAGCATTTT. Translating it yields CASSPTGGNQPQHF.

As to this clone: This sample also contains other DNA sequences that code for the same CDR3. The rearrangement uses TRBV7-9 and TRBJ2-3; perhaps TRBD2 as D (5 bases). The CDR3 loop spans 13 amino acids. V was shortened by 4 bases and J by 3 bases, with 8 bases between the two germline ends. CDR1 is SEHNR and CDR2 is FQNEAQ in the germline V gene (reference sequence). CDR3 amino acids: CASSSGSTDTQYF. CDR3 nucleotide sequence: TGTGCCAGCAGCTCGGGGTCTACAGATACGCAGTATTTT.

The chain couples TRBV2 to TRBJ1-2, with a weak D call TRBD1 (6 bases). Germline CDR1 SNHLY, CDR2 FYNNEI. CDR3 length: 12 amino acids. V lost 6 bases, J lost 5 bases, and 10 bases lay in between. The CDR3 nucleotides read TGTGCCAGCAGGGACAGTTATTATGGCTACACCTTC. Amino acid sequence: CASRDSYYGYTF.

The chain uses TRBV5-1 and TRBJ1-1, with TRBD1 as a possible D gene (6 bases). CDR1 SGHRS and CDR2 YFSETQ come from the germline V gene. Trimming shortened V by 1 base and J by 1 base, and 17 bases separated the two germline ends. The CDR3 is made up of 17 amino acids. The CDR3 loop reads CASSLKTEAGQNTEAFF. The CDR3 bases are TGCGCCAGCAGCTTGAAGACCGAGGCGGGACAGAACACTGAAGCTTTCTTT.

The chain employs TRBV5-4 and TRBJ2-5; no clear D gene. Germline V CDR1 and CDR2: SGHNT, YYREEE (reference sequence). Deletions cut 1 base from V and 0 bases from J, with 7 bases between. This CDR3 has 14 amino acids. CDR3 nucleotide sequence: TGTGCCAGCAGCTTGAGGCGGAACCAAGAGACCCAGTACTTC. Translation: CASSLRRNQETQYF. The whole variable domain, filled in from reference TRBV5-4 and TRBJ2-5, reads ETGVTQSPTHLIKTRGQQVTLRCSSQSGHNTVSWYQQALGQGPQFIFQYYREEENGRGNFPPRFSGLQFPNYSSELNVNALELDDSALYLCASSLRRNQETQYFGPGTRLLVL.

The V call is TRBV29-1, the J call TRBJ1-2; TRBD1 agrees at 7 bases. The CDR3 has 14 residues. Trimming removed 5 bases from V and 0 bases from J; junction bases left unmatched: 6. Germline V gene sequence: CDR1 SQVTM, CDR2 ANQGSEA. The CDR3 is CSVSVGTANYGYTF. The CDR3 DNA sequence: TGCAGCGTTTCTGTGGGGACAGCTAACTATGGCTACACCTTC. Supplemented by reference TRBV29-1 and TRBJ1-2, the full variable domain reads SAVISQKPSRDICQRGTSLTIQCQVDSQVTMMFWYRQQPGQSLTLIATANQGSEATYESGFVIDKFPISRPNLTFSTLTVSNMSPEDSSIYLCSVSVGTANYGYTFGSGTRLTVV.